These 24 T cell receptor beta chains came from one sample sequenced in a study of T cell responses to AZD1222 COVID-19 vaccine. Sequenced by immunoSEQ multiplex PCR; TCRdb stores in-frame clones only, minus some. The table records some 130,000 clones, about 93% of them present only once. The sample was peripheral blood, taken on day 0 of AZD1222 vaccination. These receptor sequences come from an adult in good health.

The gene calls are TRBV5-5 and TRBJ1-1; 8 nucleotides match TRBD1. Germline loops: CDR1 SGHKS, CDR2 YYEKEE (reference sequence). Germline trimming cut 4 bases from V and 3 bases from J; bases unmatched to any gene: 5. The CDR3 has 14 residues. The CDR3 sequence: CASSQGARDTEAFF. The DNA of the CDR3 is TGTGCCAGCAGCCAGGGGGCGCGGGACACTGAAGCTTTCTTT.

This clone showed up just a few times. The V and J genes are TRBV12-3 or TRBV12-4 and TRBJ1-5; D is unresolved. With 3 bases removed from V and 4 bases from J, the gap between germline ends came to 4 bases. The length of the CDR3 is 12 residues. The CDR3 protein is CASSFINQPQHF. CDR3 nucleotide sequence: TGTGCCAGCAGTTTCATTAATCAGCCCCAGCATTTT.

The rearrangement joins TRBV5-6 to TRBJ2-1, with TRBD2 matching 8 bases. The CDR3 loop spans 15 amino acids. Germline CDR1 and CDR2: SGHDT and YYEEEE. With 3 bases clipped from V and 2 bases from J, the junction kept 4 bases outside the gene matches. As DNA, the CDR3 is TGTGCCAGCAGCTCACTAGCGGCGACCTACAATGAGCAGTTCTTC. It is translated as CASSSLAATYNEQFF.

The chain has TRBV6-5 and TRBJ1-2; the match to TRBD1 covers 9 bases. The V segment lost 4 bases and the J segment 5 bases; nucleotides outside the gene matches: 8. CDR1 MNHEY and CDR2 SVGAGI come from the germline V gene. The CDR3 contains 15 residues. As DNA, the CDR3 is TGTGCCAGCAGTTGGAGACAGGGGGAAAAGTATGGCTACACCTTC. Its translation is CASSWRQGEKYGYTF.

DNA of the CDR3: TGCGCCAGCAGCTCGAGGGGGGGAAATGAGCAGTTCTTC. Its translation is CASSSRGGNEQFF. The chain employs TRBV10-1 and TRBJ2-1, with a possible D match to TRBD2 (7 bases). V was cut by 6 bases and J by 7 bases, with 13 bases left in between. The CDR3 totals 13 residues. Looked up from germline, CDR1 is WNHNN and CDR2 is SYGVQD (reference sequence).

The chain uses TRBV6-5 and TRBJ2-7, with D perhaps matching TRBD1 (5 bases). Germline V gene lookup returns CDR1 MNHEY and CDR2 SVGAGI. The CDR3 runs 15 residues. The ends were cut back, 7 bases at V and 6 bases at J, with 22 bases in the middle. The CDR3 nucleotides are TGTGCCAGCATCTCAGAAGGGGCAAAACGCCTCGAGCAGTACTTC. This codes for CASISEGAKRLEQYF.

This clone was seen once. The DNA for the CDR3 is TGTGCCAGTAGTTCGCCATTACGAACTAATGAAAAACTGTTTTTT. This translates into CASSSPLRTNEKLFF. The rearrangement links TRBV19 to TRBJ1-4; no clear D gene. Trimming shortened V by 5 bases and J by 1 base, and 11 bases separated the two germline ends. The CDR3 is 15 residues long. Per the germline V gene, CDR1 is LNHDA and CDR2 is SQIVND (reference sequence).

The chain employs TRBV19 and TRBJ1-3; D gene ambiguous. Germline V gene lookup returns CDR1 LNHDA and CDR2 SQIVND (reference sequence). Deletions cut 5 bases from V and 0 bases from J, with 11 bases between. CDR3 size: 15 residues. CDR3 region: CASSLASTSGNTIYF. The CDR3 DNA is TGTGCCAGTAGTTTGGCGTCTACCTCTGGAAACACCATATATTTT.

This clone was detected only once. This chain links TRBV5-5 with TRBJ2-5; D not resolved. Trimming cost V 0 bases and J 1 base, with 7 bases left between them. Germline V gene sequence: CDR1 SGHKS, CDR2 YYEKEE (reference sequence). The CDR3 extends over 14 amino acids. CDR3 amino acids: CASSLVSAQETQYF. DNA of the CDR3: TGTGCCAGCAGCTTGGTGTCAGCCCAAGAGACCCAGTACTTC. The variable domain in full, completed from reference TRBV5-5 and TRBJ2-5, reads DAGVTQSPTHLIKTRGQQVTLRCSPISGHKSVSWYQQVLGQGPQFIFQYYEKEERGRGNFPDRFSARQFPNYSSELNVNALLLGDSALYLCASSLVSAQETQYFGPGTRLLVL.

This chain uses TRBV7-8 with TRBJ2-7; 9 positions agree with TRBD2. Germline loops: CDR1 SGHVS, CDR2 FQNEAQ. J lost 1 base, V lost 2 bases, and 12 bases had no gene match. CDR3 length: 18 residues. The CDR3 DNA follows: TGTGCCAGCAGCTTAATGGTGGCTAGCGGGATTGGATCCTACGAGCAGTACTTC. Its protein is CASSLMVASGIGSYEQYF.

The rearrangement uses TRBV19 and TRBJ1-1; D is ambiguous. The CDR3 consists of 14 residues. The germline gives CDR1 LNHDA, CDR2 SQIVND (reference sequence). Deletions cut 4 bases from V and 4 bases from J, with 13 bases between. CDR3 nucleotides: TGTGCCAGTAGTACCCTCGACACGTCCACTGAAGCTTTCTTT. Translated, it gives CASSTLDTSTEAFF.

V usage is TRBV5-1 and J usage is TRBJ1-2; TRBD1 is a possible D gene (6 bases). The CDR3 extends over 15 amino acids. CDR1 is SGHRS, CDR2 YFSETQ, per germline. V was cut by 0 bases and J by 0 bases, with 9 bases left in between. The DNA for the CDR3 is TGCGCCAGCAGCTTGGATACAGGGCCTAACTATGGCTACACCTTC. It codes for CASSLDTGPNYGYTF.

The chain employs TRBV18 and TRBJ1-1; D is possibly TRBD1 (5 bases). The germline CDR1 and CDR2 sequences are KGHSH and LQKENI. This CDR3 is built from 16 residues. Trimming removed 1 base at V and 2 bases at J, with 14 bases between. The DNA of the CDR3 is TGTGCCAGCTCACCACGCGGCAGGGATTTTAACACTGAAGCTTTCTTT. This gives the protein CASSPRGRDFNTEAFF.

The chain couples TRBV11-2 to TRBJ2-1, with 7 bases matching TRBD2. From germline, CDR1 is SGHAT and CDR2 FQNNGV. With 1 base clipped from V and 6 bases from J, the junction kept 0 bases outside the gene matches. The CDR3 spans 13 residues. CDR3 in DNA: TGTGCCAGCAGCTTAGGACTAGCCAATGAGCAGTTCTTC. Its translation is CASSLGLANEQFF.

V is TRBV7-9 and J is TRBJ2-3; 8 bases fit TRBD2. Trimming removed 5 bases from V and 4 bases from J; junction bases left unmatched: 17. The germline V gene has CDR1 SEHNR and CDR2 FQNEAQ (reference sequence). CDR3 length equals 18 residues. The CDR3 protein is CASSADTSGLGVADTQYF. The CDR3, as DNA: TGTGCCAGCAGCGCTGATACCTCGGGACTAGGTGTTGCAGATACGCAGTATTTT.

This chain links TRBV4-2 with TRBJ2-7; 8 bases align to TRBD2. The germline gives CDR1 LGHNA, CDR2 YNFKEQ. The CDR3 spans 13 residues. V lost 5 bases to trimming and J lost 2 bases; unmatched junction nucleotides: 2. The CDR3 DNA is TGTGCCAGCAGCGCCGGGAGGGCCTACGAGCAGTACTTC. As protein: CASSAGRAYEQYF.

The gene calls are TRBV7-9 and TRBJ1-4; no clear D gene. The V gene's germline CDR1 is SEHNR and CDR2 FQNEAQ (reference sequence). The V end lost 1 base, the J end lost 1 base, and 4 bases lay between the germline ends. The CDR3 length is 14 residues. This chain's CDR3 is CASSLGITNEKLFF. DNA of the CDR3: TGTGCCAGCAGCTTAGGGATAACTAATGAAAAACTGTTTTTT.

The CDR3 here is CASSSPPGQGAWRTGELFF. The CDR3, as DNA: TGTGCCAGCAGTTCCCCACCGGGACAGGGGGCATGGAGGACCGGGGAGCTGTTTTTT. This rearrangement joins TRBV27 to TRBJ2-2; 12 positions agree with TRBD1. The length of the CDR3 is 19 residues. CDR1 is MNHEY and CDR2 is SMNVEV in the germline V gene (reference sequence). Germline trimming cut 4 bases from V and 5 bases from J; bases unmatched to any gene: 14.

This clone was seen more than once but under ten times. CDR3 in amino acids: CASSRTVSGAEAFF. In DNA, the CDR3 is TGTGCCAGCAGCCGAACTGTCTCGGGGGCTGAAGCTTTCTTT. V is TRBV9 and J is TRBJ1-1, with a tentative D call TRBD1 (5 bases). The CDR3 length is 14 residues. Trimming took off 4 bases at V and 6 bases at J, with 16 bases between the two ends. Germline V gene sequence: CDR1 SGDLS, CDR2 YYNGEE.

The rearrangement uses TRBV19 and TRBJ1-5, with 10 bases fitting TRBD1. The CDR3 runs 17 residues. After removal of 5 bases from V and 2 bases from J, the junction contained 9 bases not matched to a gene. CDR1 and CDR2 from the germline V gene are LNHDA and SQIVND (reference sequence). This CDR3 is CASSDRDRGRGNQPQHF. The DNA for the CDR3 is TGTGCCAGTAGTGACCGGGACAGGGGAAGGGGCAATCAGCCCCAGCATTTT.

The chain joins TRBV9 to TRBJ2-5; 8 bases match TRBD1. Per germline, CDR1 SGDLS and CDR2 YYNGEE. The CDR3 totals 17 residues. J gave up 5 bases and V 0 bases, and 12 bases lay outside the gene matches. CDR3 bases: TGTGCCAGCAGCGTAGGAATAGGAGGGACAGGAGGGGAGACCCAGTACTTC. Protein: CASSVGIGGTGGETQYF.

The rearrangement joins TRBV29-1 to TRBJ1-5; unclear D gene. Germline V gene lookup returns CDR1 SQVTM and CDR2 ANQGSEA. The CDR3 has 13 amino acids. The germline V and J ends were trimmed by 5 bases and 1 base, with 9 bases remaining between them. CDR3 protein: CSVSERSNQPQHF. The CDR3 DNA follows: TGCAGCGTTAGCGAACGGAGCAATCAGCCCCAGCATTTT.

This chain connects TRBV4-1 to TRBJ2-7; D gene ambiguous. This CDR3 spans 15 amino acids. V was trimmed by 5 bases and J by 4 bases, leaving 18 bases between them. CDR1 is MGHRA and CDR2 is YSYEKL in the germline V gene. CDR3 nucleotides: TGCGCCAGCAGCACGGAAGACGATCCCTTTTACGAGCAGTACTTC. Translating it yields CASSTEDDPFYEQYF.

CDR3 nucleotide sequence: TGTGCCAGCAGCGTGACTAGCGGGAGGGCCTCAGATACGCAGTATTTT. Its translation: CASSVTSGRASDTQYF. J is TRBJ2-3 and V is TRBV7-2; 14 bases agree with TRBD2. Germline assignment: CDR1 SGHTA and CDR2 FQGNSA. V lost 5 bases, J lost 4 bases, and 5 bases stayed unmatched. The length of the CDR3 is 16 residues.